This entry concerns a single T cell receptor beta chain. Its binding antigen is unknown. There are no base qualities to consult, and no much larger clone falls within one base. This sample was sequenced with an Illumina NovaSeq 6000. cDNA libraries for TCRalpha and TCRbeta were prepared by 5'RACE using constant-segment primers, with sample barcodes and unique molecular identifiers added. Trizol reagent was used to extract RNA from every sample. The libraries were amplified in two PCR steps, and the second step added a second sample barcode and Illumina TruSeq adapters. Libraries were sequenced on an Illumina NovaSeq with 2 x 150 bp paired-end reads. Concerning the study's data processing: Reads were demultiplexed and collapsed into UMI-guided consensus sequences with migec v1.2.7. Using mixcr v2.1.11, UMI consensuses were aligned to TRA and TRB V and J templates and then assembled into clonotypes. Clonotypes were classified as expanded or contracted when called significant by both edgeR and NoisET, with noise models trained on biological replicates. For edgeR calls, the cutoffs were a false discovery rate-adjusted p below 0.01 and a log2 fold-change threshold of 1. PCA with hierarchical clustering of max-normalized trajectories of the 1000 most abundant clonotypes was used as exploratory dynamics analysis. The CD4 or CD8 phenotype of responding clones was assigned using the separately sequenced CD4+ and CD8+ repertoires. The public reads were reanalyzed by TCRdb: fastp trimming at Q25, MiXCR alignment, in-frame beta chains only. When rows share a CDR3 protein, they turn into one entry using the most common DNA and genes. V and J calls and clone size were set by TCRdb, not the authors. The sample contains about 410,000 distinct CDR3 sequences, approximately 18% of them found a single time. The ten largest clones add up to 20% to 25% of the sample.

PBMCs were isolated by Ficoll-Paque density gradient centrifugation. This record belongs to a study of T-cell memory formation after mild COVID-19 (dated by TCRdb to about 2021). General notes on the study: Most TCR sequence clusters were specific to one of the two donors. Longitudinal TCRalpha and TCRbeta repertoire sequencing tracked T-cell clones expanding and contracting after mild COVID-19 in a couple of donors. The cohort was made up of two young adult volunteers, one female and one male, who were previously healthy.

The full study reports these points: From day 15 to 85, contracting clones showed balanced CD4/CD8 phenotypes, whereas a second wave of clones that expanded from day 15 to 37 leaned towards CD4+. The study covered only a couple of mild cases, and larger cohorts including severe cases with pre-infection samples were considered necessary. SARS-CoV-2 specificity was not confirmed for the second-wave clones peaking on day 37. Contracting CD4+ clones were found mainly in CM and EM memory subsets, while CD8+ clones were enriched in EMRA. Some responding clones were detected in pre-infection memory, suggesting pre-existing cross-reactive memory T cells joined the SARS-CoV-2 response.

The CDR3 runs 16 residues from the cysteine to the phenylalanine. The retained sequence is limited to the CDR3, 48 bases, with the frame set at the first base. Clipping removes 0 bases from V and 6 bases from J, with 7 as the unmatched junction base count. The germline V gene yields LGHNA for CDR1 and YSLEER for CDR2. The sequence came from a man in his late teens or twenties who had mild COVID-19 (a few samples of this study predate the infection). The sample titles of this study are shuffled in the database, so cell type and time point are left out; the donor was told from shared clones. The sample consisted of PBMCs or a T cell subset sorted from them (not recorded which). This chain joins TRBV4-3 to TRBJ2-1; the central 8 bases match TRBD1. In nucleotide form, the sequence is TGCGCCAGCAGCCAAGATTCAGGGGGCGCCGGCAATGAGCAGTTCTTC. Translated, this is CASSQDSGGAGNEQFF.